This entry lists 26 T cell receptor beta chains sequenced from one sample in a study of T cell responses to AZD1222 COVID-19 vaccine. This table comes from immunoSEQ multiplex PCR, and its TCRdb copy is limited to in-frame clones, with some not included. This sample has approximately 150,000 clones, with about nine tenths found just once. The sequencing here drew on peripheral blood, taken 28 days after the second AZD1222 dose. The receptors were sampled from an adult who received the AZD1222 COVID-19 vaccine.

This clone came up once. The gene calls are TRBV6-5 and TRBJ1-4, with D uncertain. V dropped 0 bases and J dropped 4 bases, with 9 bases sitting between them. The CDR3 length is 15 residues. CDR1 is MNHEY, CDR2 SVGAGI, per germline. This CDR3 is CASSYSTGINEKLFF. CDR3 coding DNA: TGTGCCAGCAGTTACTCGACGGGGATTAATGAAAAACTGTTTTTT.

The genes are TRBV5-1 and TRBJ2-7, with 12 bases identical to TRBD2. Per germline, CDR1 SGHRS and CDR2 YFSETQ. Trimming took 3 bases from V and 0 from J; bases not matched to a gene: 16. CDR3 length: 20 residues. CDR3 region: CASSSRTGTSGRTSSYEQYF. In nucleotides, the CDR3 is TGCGCCAGCAGCTCCCGTACCGGGACTAGCGGGCGCACGAGCTCCTACGAGCAGTACTTC.

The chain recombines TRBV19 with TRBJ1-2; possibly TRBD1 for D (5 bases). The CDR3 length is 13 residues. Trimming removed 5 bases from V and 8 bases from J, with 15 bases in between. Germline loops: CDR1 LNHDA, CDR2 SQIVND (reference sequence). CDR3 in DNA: TGTGCCAGTAGTCCCAACAGGTATGACGGCTACACCTTC. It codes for CASSPNRYDGYTF.

The CDR3 DNA sequence: TGTGCCATCAACAGGGGGCTCACAGATACGCAGTATTTT. Protein sequence: CAINRGLTDTQYF. The chain carries TRBV10-3 and TRBJ2-3; TRBD1 agrees at 9 bases. The length of the CDR3 is 13 residues. Germline CDR1 ENHRY, CDR2 SYGVKD. V was clipped by 7 bases and J by 2 bases; unmatched bases: 1.

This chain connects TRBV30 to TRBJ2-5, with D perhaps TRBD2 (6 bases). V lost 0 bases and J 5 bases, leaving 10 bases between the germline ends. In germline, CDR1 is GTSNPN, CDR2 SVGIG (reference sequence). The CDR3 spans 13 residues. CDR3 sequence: CAWSVDGRETQYF. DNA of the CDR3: TGTGCCTGGAGTGTAGATGGGAGGGAGACCCAGTACTTC.

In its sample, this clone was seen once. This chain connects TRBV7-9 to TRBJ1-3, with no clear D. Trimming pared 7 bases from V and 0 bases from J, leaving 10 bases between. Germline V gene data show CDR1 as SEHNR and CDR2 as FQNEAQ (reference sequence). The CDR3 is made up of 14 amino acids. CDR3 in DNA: TGTGCCAGCACTTACGGGATCTCTGGAAACACCATATATTTT. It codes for CASTYGISGNTIYF.

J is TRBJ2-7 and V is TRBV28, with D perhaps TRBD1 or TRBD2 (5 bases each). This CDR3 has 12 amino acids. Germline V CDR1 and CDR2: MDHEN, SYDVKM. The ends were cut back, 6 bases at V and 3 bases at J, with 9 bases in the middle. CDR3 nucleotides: TGTGCCAGCAGATGGGACGGCTACGAGCAGTACTTC. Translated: CASRWDGYEQYF.

CDR3 nucleotide sequence: TGTGCCAGCAGTTCTCCCGGGACAGGGAAATCACCCCTCCACTTT. Translation gives CASSSPGTGKSPLHF. The rearrangement joins TRBV6-6 to TRBJ1-6, with 9 bases lining up with TRBD1. CDR3 length: 15 amino acids. The germline V gene has CDR1 MNHNY and CDR2 SVGAGI (reference sequence). The V gene end was trimmed by 4 bases and the J gene end by 10 bases; junction bases not matched to a gene: 8.

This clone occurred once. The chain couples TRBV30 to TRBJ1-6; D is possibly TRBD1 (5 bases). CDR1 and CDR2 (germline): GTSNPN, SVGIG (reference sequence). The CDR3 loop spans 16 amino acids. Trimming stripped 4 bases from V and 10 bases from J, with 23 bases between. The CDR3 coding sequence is TGTGCCTGGAACCGCCGCTTAGGGGCCGGGGGGTCACCCCTCCACTTT. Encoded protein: CAWNRRLGAGGSPLHF. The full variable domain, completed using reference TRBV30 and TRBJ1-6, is SQTIHQWPATLVQPVGSPLSLECTVEGTSNPNLYWYRQAAGRGLQLLFYSVGIGQISSEVPQNLSASRPQDRQFILSSKKLLLSDSGFYLCAWNRRLGAGGSPLHFGNGTRLTVT.

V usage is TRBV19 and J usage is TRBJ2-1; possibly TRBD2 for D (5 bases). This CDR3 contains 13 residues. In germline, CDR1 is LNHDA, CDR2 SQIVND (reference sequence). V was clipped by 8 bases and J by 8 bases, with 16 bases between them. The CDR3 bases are TGTGCCAGTTCGAGAGGGTATGTCGATGAGCAGTTCTTC. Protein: CASSRGYVDEQFF.

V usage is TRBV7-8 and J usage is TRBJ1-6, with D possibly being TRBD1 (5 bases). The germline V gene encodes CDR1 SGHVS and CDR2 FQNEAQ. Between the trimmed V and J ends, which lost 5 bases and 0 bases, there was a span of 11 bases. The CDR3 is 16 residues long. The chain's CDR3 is CASSIHRSSYNSPLHF. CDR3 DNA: TGTGCCAGCAGCATACACAGGAGCTCCTATAATTCACCCCTCCACTTT.

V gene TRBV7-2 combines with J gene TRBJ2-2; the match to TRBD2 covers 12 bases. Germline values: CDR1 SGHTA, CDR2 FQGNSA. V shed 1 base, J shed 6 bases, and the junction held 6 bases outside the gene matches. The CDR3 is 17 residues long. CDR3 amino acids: CASSLEVLAGGPGELFF. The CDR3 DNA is TGTGCCAGCAGCTTAGAAGTCCTAGCGGGGGGGCCCGGGGAGCTGTTTTTT.

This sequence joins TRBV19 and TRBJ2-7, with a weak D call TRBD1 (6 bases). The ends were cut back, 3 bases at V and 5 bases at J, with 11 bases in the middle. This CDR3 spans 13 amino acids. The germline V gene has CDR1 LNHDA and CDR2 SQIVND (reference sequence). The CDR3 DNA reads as TGTGCCAGTAGTATGATGACAGGCAACGAGCAGTACTTC. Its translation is CASSMMTGNEQYF.

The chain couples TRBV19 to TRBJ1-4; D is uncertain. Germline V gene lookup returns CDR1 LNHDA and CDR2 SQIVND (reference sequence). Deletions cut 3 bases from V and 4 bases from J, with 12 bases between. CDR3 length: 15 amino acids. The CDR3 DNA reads TGTGCCAGTAGTATGGCCAGGAGCTTTAATGAAAAACTGTTTTTT. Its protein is CASSMARSFNEKLFF.

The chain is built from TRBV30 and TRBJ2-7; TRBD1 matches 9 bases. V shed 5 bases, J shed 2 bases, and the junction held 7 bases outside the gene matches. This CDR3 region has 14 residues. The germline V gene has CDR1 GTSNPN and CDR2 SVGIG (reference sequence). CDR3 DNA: TGTGCCTGGTCAACCGGGACAGGGACCTACGAGCAGTACTTC. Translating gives CAWSTGTGTYEQYF.

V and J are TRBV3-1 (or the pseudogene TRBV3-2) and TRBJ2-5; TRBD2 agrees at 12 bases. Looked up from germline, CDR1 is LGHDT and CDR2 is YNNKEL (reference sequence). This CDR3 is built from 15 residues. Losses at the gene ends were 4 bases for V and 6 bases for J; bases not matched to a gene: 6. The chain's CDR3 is CASSLGLAGRKTQYF. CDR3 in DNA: TGTGCCAGCAGCCTAGGACTAGCGGGACGGAAGACCCAGTACTTC.

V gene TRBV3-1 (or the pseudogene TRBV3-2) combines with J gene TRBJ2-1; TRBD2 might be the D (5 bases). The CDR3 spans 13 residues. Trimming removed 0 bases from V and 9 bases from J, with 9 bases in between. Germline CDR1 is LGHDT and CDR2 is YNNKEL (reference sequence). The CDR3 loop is CASSQDTGSEQFF. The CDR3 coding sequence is TGTGCCAGCAGCCAAGATACGGGGTCTGAGCAGTTCTTC.

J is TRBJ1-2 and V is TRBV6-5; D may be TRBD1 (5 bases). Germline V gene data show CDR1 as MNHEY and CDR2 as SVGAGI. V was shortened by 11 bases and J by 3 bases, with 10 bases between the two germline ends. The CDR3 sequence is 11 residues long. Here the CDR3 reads CAAGRDYGYTF. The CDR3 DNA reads TGTGCCGCAGGGCGCGACTATGGCTACACCTTC.

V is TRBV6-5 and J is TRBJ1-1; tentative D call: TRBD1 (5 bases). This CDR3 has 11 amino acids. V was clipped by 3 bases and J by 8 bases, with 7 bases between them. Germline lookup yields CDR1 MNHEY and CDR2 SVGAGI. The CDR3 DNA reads TGTGCCAGCAGTTATAGGGGAGAAGCTTTCTTT. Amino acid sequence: CASSYRGEAFF.

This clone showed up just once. CDR3 residues: CASRMRTATNYGYTF. CDR3 DNA sequence: TGTGCCAGCCGAATGAGGACAGCAACTAACTATGGCTACACCTTC. The chain combines TRBV2 with TRBJ1-2; D perhaps matches TRBD1 (6 bases). CDR1 and CDR2 (germline): SNHLY, FYNNEI. V was cut by 8 bases and J by 0 bases, with 16 bases left in between. There are 15 residues in the CDR3.

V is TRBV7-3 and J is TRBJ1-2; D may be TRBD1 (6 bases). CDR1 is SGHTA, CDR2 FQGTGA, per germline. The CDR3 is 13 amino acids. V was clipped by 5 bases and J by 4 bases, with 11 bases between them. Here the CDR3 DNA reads TGTGCCAGCAGCACCCAGGGGTTCTATGGCTACACCTTC. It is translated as CASSTQGFYGYTF.

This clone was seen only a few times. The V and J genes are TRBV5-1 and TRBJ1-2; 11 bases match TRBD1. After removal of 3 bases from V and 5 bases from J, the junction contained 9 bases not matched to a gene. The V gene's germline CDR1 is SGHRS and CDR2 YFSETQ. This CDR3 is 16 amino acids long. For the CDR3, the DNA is TGCGCCAGCAGCTCGCAAGGACAGGGGGCATTTTATGGCTACACCTTC. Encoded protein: CASSSQGQGAFYGYTF.

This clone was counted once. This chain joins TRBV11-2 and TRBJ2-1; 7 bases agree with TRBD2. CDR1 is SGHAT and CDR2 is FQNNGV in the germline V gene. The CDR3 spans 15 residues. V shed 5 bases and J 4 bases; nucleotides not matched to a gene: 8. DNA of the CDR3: TGTGCCAGCAGCCCTAACTCGGGGGGTTACAATGAGCAGTTCTTC. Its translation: CASSPNSGGYNEQFF.

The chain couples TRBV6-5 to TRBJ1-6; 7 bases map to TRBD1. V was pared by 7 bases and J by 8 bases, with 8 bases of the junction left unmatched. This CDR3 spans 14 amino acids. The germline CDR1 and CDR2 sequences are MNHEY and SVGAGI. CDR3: CASTRGRGHSPLHF. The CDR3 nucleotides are TGTGCCAGCACCAGGGGGAGGGGGCATTCACCCCTCCACTTT.

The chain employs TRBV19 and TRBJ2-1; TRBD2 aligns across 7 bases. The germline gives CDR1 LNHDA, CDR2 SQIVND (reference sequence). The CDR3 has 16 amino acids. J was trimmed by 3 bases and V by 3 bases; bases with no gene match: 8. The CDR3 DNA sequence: TGTGCCAGTAGTATGCGCGCTAGCGGTTTCTACAATGAGCAGTTCTTC. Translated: CASSMRASGFYNEQFF.

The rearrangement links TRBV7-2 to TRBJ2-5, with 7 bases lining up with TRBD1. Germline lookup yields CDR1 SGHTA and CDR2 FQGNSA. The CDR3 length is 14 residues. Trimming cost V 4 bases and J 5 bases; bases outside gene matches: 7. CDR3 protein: CASSSRQGYETQYF. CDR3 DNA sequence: TGTGCCAGCAGCTCCCGACAGGGCTATGAGACCCAGTACTTC.